This TCR beta chain was captured in a study of T cell clusters in autoimmune cytopenias. The V gene's germline CDR1 is DFQATT and CDR2 SNEGSKA (reference sequence). The CDR3 totals 11 residues. TRB amplification used approximately 250 ng of peripheral blood genomic DNA. TRB was amplified by touch-down multiplex PCR, primer pools A and B combined. Using the multiplex PCR reads, TCRdb records one entry per CDR3 protein without DNA. This listing includes 5,500 to 6,500 distinct CDR3 sequences. A further study also used this sample, focusing on T cell repertoires in aging, cancer and after chemotherapy.

This rearrangement joins TRBV20-1 to TRBJ1-1; TCRdb proposes TRBD1, but this gene call is untestable without DNA. The receptor's source is a human donor in good health. The sample taken for sequencing was peripheral blood. This chain's CDR3 is CSADRQGTAFF.